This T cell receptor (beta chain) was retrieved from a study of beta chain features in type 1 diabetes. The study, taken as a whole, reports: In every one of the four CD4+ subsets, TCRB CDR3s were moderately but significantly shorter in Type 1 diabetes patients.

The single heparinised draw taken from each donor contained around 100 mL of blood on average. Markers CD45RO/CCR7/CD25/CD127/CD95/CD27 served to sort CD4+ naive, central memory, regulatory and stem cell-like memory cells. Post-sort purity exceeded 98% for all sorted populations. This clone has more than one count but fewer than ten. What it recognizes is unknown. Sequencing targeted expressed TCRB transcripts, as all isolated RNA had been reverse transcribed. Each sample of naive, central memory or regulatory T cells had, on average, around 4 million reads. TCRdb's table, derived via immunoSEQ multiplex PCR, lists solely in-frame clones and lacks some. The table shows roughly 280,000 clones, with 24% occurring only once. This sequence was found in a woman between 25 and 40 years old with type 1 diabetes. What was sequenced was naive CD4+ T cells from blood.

The CDR3 reads CASSREGGYEQYF. The DNA for the CDR3 is TGTGCCAGTAGTCGGGAGGGCGGCTACGAGCAGTACTTC. The rearrangement uses TRBV19 and TRBJ2-7; 8 bases are shared with TRBD2. There are 13 residues in the CDR3. Germline values: CDR1 LNHDA, CDR2 SQIVND (reference sequence). V lost 5 bases and J lost 3; bases outside the gene matches: 3.